Listed here are 27 T cell receptor beta chains from one sample, sequenced in a study of shared clonotypes between healthy human individuals (dated by TCRdb to about 2020). The method was the immunoSEQ multiplex PCR assay. The source is immuneACCESS, and TCRdb retained only in-frame sequences with V and J called. Part of the clones is not carried over; for the studies checked, unresolved V genes explain less than half of this, and the remainder is unexplained. Counted in this sample were some 360,000 clones; roughly 70% of them appeared once. The ten top clones hold 8% to 13% of the sample. Input material: memory CD4+ T cells sorted from blood. Explained via the paper, the cell subset or site label denotes: CD45RA-negative fraction. The receptors were gathered from a man aged 30 to 45 in good health.

This clone has only one observation. A much larger clone lies a single base off, so this may be a read error. The chain has TRBV11-3 and TRBJ2-1; 14 bases match TRBD2. The CDR3 runs 15 residues. Germline V gene data show CDR1 as SGHNT and CDR2 as YENEEA. V lost 5 bases, J lost 8 bases, and 5 bases stayed unmatched. CDR3 residues: CASSPGTSGSYEQFF. CDR3 DNA sequence: TGTGCCAGCAGCCCCGGGACTAGCGGGAGCTATGAGCAGTTCTTC.

The chain links TRBV5-1 to TRBJ2-1, with 10 nucleotides matching TRBD1. V shed 0 bases and J 6 bases; nucleotides not matched to a gene: 6. The CDR3 loop spans 16 amino acids. Germline assignment: CDR1 SGHRS and CDR2 YFSETQ. The CDR3 is CASSLVVTGGFNEQFF. The DNA for the CDR3 is TGCGCCAGCAGCTTGGTTGTGACAGGGGGCTTCAATGAGCAGTTCTTC.

The CDR3 coding sequence is TGCAGCGTTGCGGGACTACCAAGCTCCTACAATGAGCAGTTCTTC. As protein: CSVAGLPSSYNEQFF. The chain has TRBV29-1 and TRBJ2-1, with 7 bases matching TRBD2. The CDR3 length is 15 residues. Trimming took 4 bases from V and 0 from J; bases not matched to a gene: 6. Germline lookup yields CDR1 SQVTM and CDR2 ANQGSEA.

This clone was detected only once. CDR3 residues: CASSVEISGDYEQYF. The DNA of the CDR3 is TGTGCCAGCAGCGTAGAGATTAGCGGGGATTACGAGCAGTACTTC. The chain carries TRBV9 and TRBJ2-7, with 8 nucleotides matching TRBD2. Unmatched junction bases numbered 6, after V lost 0 bases and J lost 4 bases. Per the germline V gene, CDR1 is SGDLS and CDR2 is YYNGEE. This CDR3 has 15 residues.

A single count supports this clone. At one end the junction does not follow the germline gene, possibly because of a read error. The chain couples TRBV28 to TRBJ2-1, with 12 bases fitting TRBD2. Germline CDR1 is MDHEN and CDR2 is SYDVKM. This CDR3 has 12 amino acids. CDR3 sequence reads: CASRGTSGLSIF. As DNA, the CDR3 is TGTGCCAGCAGAGGGACTAGCGGGCTTTCGATCTTC.

This clone was seen more than once but under ten times. This rearrangement joins TRBV28 to TRBJ2-3; TRBD2 is a possible D gene (5 bases). The V gene lost 11 bases and the J gene lost 6 bases, with 18 bases spanning the gap. This CDR3 has 13 residues. Per the germline V gene, CDR1 is MDHEN and CDR2 is SYDVKM. The CDR3 loop reads CAGVRAGQDTQYF. DNA of the CDR3: TGTGCCGGGGTGCGGGCAGGCCAGGATACGCAGTATTTT.

The chain recombines TRBV7-2 with TRBJ1-1, with D uncertain. V lost 0 bases and J 0 bases, leaving 11 bases between the germline ends. The germline gives CDR1 SGHTA, CDR2 FQGNSA. The CDR3 sequence is 16 residues long. CDR3 DNA sequence: TGTGCCAGCAGCTTAGCAAGCGGGCAGGTGAACACTGAAGCTTTCTTT. It specifies CASSLASGQVNTEAFF.

This clone was seen only a few times. The rearrangement links TRBV5-4 to TRBJ1-4, with unresolved D. CDR1 and CDR2 (germline): SGHNT, YYREEE (reference sequence). Deletions cut 0 bases from V and 2 bases from J, with 11 bases between. The CDR3 extends over 16 amino acids. The CDR3 region has the DNA TGTGCCAGCAGCTTGGCTGGGCACCGGACTAATGAAAAACTGTTTTTT. Residues: CASSLAGHRTNEKLFF. The full variable domain, completed using reference TRBV5-4 and TRBJ1-4, is ETGVTQSPTHLIKTRGQQVTLRCSSQSGHNTVSWYQQALGQGPQFIFQYYREEENGRGNFPPRFSGLQFPNYSSELNVNALELDDSALYLCASSLAGHRTNEKLFFGSGTQLSVL.

V and J are TRBV7-9 and TRBJ2-5; 9 nucleotides align to TRBD2. The J call may not be correct, given that the DNA end is closer to TRBJ2-7. The CDR3 loop spans 14 amino acids. Germline V gene sequence: CDR1 SEHNR, CDR2 FQNEAQ (reference sequence). The CDR3 loop is CASSQAGGHYEQYF. DNA for the CDR3: TGTGCCAGCAGCCAAGCGGGAGGACACTACGAGCAGTACTTC.

This chain joins TRBV27 and TRBJ1-2; perhaps TRBD1 as D (5 bases). The V end was cut by 2 bases, the J end by 1 base, with 11 bases between. The germline V gene has CDR1 MNHEY and CDR2 SMNVEV (reference sequence). The CDR3 loop spans 15 amino acids. As DNA, the CDR3 is TGTGCCAGCAGTTTAAGGGCAGGGAATAACTATGGCTACACCTTC. Translated, it gives CASSLRAGNNYGYTF.

V gene TRBV7-2 combines with J gene TRBJ2-5; 7 bases agree with TRBD1. CDR3 length: 15 residues. The germline CDR1 and CDR2 sequences are SGHTA and FQGNSA. Losses at the gene ends were 6 bases for V and 5 bases for J; bases not matched to a gene: 12. The CDR3 protein is CASRPSGTVQETQYF. The DNA of the CDR3 is TGTGCCAGCAGACCCTCCGGGACAGTACAGGAGACCCAGTACTTC.

The gene calls are TRBV19 and TRBJ2-7; TRBD2 matches 12 bases. The V and J ends lost 1 base and 7 bases, in that order; junction bases with no gene match: 2. CDR3 length: 14 residues. In germline, CDR1 is LNHDA, CDR2 SQIVND (reference sequence). CDR3 residues: CASSIAGLAGEQYF. The CDR3 DNA is TGTGCCAGTAGTATAGCGGGACTAGCGGGTGAGCAGTACTTC.

V gene TRBV4-3 combines with J gene TRBJ2-1; tentatively, D is TRBD1 (6 bases). The V gene lost 1 base and the J gene lost 10 bases, with 11 bases spanning the gap. This CDR3 region has 13 residues. CDR1 is LGHNA, CDR2 YSLEER, per germline. As DNA, the CDR3 is TGCGCCAGCAGCCAAGCCCGGACAGTGGAGCAGTTCTTC. Amino acid sequence: CASSQARTVEQFF.

For this clone: The DNA is omitted, as the CDR3 cannot be located on it reliably, and the CDR3 follows TCRdb's listing. The V and J genes are TRBV27 and TRBJ2-5; TRBD1, the table's D call, lacks a check against the DNA. The CDR3 has 14 residues if both end residues are counted. Per the germline V gene, CDR1 is MNHEY and CDR2 is SMNVEV (reference sequence). CDR3 residues: CASSFLAGRETQYF.

V usage is TRBV5-1 and J usage is TRBJ2-2, with D possibly TRBD2 on 6 matching bases. The CDR3 sequence is 16 residues long. Germline V CDR1 and CDR2: SGHRS, YFSETQ. Trimming shortened V by 0 bases and J by 5 bases, and 14 bases separated the two germline ends. The CDR3 DNA reads TGCGCCAGCAGCTTGGAAGGCGGGATGGGTACCGGGGAGCTGTTTTTT. Encoded protein: CASSLEGGMGTGELFF.

The chain uses TRBV7-9 and TRBJ2-2; tentatively, D is TRBD2 (6 bases). Trimming left V 8 bases short and J 5 bases short, with 12 bases between. This CDR3 has 13 amino acids. Germline V lookup: CDR1 SEHNR, CDR2 FQNEAQ (reference sequence). CDR3 coding DNA: TGTGCCAGCTCATACGCGGGAACCGGGGAGCTGTTTTTT. It is translated as CASSYAGTGELFF.

J is TRBJ2-4 and V is TRBV18; 7 bases line up with TRBD1. V lost 2 bases to trimming and J lost 7 bases; unmatched junction nucleotides: 8. The CDR3 totals 15 residues. Germline V gene lookup returns CDR1 KGHSH and CDR2 LQKENI. CDR3 nucleotide sequence: TGTGCCAGCTCACCAAATCTCGTAGGGGGCAACATTCAGTACTTC. Protein product: CASSPNLVGGNIQYF.

This clone occurred once. V gene TRBV11-3 combines with J gene TRBJ1-1; tentatively, D is TRBD1 (6 bases). The V end was cut by 5 bases, the J end by 5 bases, with 12 bases between. Per germline, CDR1 SGHNT and CDR2 YENEEA. The CDR3 sequence is 13 residues long. The CDR3 DNA sequence: TGTGCCAGCAGCCGGGAAGGGGGGACTGAAGCTTTCTTT. This gives the protein CASSREGGTEAFF.

Note on this clone: The same CDR3 also results from other DNA sequences found in this sample. This chain joins TRBV6-5 and TRBJ1-1, with a possible D match to TRBD1 (5 bases). Germline V gene data show CDR1 as MNHEY and CDR2 as SVGAGI. This CDR3 spans 14 amino acids. The V and J ends lost 6 bases and 1 base respectively, with 12 bases between them. In nucleotides, the CDR3 is TGTGCCAGCAGACGTACAGGTGCGAACACTGAAGCTTTCTTT. Translated: CASRRTGANTEAFF.

There are a few counts of this clone. V gene TRBV27 combines with J gene TRBJ1-1, with a weak D call TRBD1 (5 bases). Looked up from germline, CDR1 is MNHEY and CDR2 is SMNVEV (reference sequence). Trimming took 4 bases from V and 1 from J, leaving 13 bases between them. This CDR3 is 15 amino acids long. In DNA, the CDR3 is TGTGCCAGCAGTTCGCCATTGAGGGGGAACACTGAAGCTTTCTTT. Residues: CASSSPLRGNTEAFF.

The rearrangement links TRBV7-9 to TRBJ2-2, with 9 bases matching TRBD2. J was trimmed by 1 base and V by 6 bases; bases with no gene match: 9. The CDR3 contains 17 residues. Germline V gene lookup returns CDR1 SEHNR and CDR2 FQNEAQ (reference sequence). CDR3 protein: CASRRPPSGKNTGELFF. CDR3 sequence (DNA): TGTGCCAGCAGACGCCCCCCTAGCGGGAAGAACACCGGGGAGCTGTTTTTT.

This clone was picked up many times. The CDR3: CASSPQGADNHEQYF. DNA of the CDR3: TGTGCCAGCAGCCCACAGGGGGCGGACAACCACGAGCAGTACTTC. V gene TRBV11-3 combines with J gene TRBJ2-7; 9 bases are shared with TRBD1. This CDR3 has 15 residues. CDR1 is SGHNT and CDR2 is YENEEA in the germline V gene. V lost 5 bases, J lost 5 bases, and 10 bases stayed unmatched.

This chain links TRBV4-1 with TRBJ2-7; 11 bases map to TRBD1. The end of the DNA is better explained by TRBJ2-5, so the J call may be wrong. Germline lookup yields CDR1 MGHRA and CDR2 YSYEKL. The CDR3 is made up of 16 amino acids. The CDR3 bases are TGCGCCAGCAGCCAAGGAGACCGGGACAGGGGGGAGACCCAGTACTTC. Protein sequence: CASSQGDRDRGETQYF.

V gene TRBV19 combines with J gene TRBJ2-5; perhaps TRBD1 as D (6 bases). V was clipped by 4 bases and J by 7 bases, with 13 bases between them. CDR1 is LNHDA and CDR2 is SQIVND in the germline V gene (reference sequence). This CDR3 contains 13 residues. Here the CDR3 reads CASSNRDTATQYF. The CDR3 DNA sequence: TGTGCCAGTAGTAACCGGGACACTGCGACCCAGTACTTC.

The chain links TRBV6-5 to TRBJ2-3; D is unclear. The germline gives CDR1 MNHEY, CDR2 SVGAGI. The CDR3 extends over 11 amino acids. The V end lost 2 bases, the J end lost 7 bases, and 4 bases lay between the germline ends. The CDR3 sequence is CASSYGHTQYF. Written as DNA, the CDR3 is TGTGCCAGCAGTTACGGACATACGCAGTATTTT.

This clone was recorded once. J is TRBJ2-1 and V is TRBV6-5; no clear D. Between the trimmed V and J ends, which lost 7 bases and 0 bases, there was a span of 13 bases. CDR3 length: 15 amino acids. In germline, CDR1 is MNHEY, CDR2 SVGAGI. CDR3 in amino acids: CASIGGPSSYNEQFF. The CDR3 region has the DNA TGTGCCAGCATCGGCGGTCCCAGCTCCTACAATGAGCAGTTCTTC.

This chain joins TRBV5-1 and TRBJ2-7; D call uncertain. The length of the CDR3 is 15 residues. Trimming removed 1 base at V and 0 bases at J, with 11 bases between. Germline V lookup: CDR1 SGHRS, CDR2 YFSETQ. CDR3 sequence: CASSLSSGYSYEQYF. DNA of the CDR3: TGCGCCAGCAGCTTGTCCTCAGGTTACTCCTACGAGCAGTACTTC.